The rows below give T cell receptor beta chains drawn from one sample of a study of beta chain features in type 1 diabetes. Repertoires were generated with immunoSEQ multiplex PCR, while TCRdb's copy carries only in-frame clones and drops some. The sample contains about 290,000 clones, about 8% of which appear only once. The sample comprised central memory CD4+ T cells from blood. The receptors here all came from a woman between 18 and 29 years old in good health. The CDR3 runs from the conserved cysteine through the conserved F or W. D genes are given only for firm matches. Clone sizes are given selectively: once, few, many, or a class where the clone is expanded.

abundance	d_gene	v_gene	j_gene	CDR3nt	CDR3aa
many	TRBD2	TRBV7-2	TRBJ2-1	TGTGCCAGCAGCTCAGGACTAGCGGGGGGTAATGAGCAGTTCTTC	CASSSGLAGGNEQFF
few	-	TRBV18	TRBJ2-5	TGTGCCAGCTCACCACCGGGTCCTGGGGAGACCCAGTACTTC	CASSPPGPGETQYF
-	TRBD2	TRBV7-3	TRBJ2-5	TGTGCCAGCAGCTTAATGGCGGGAGCGTCAGAGACCCAGTACTTC	CASSLMAGASETQYF
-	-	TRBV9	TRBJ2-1	TGTGCCAGCAGCTCCCGGGGGCTGGACTCCTACAATGAGCAGTTCTTC	CASSSRGLDSYNEQFF
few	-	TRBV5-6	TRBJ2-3	TGTGCCAGCAGCTCCGGGACATACGGGTTTCTTAGCACAGATACGCAGTATTTT	CASSSGTYGFLSTDTQYF
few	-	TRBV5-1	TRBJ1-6	TGCGCCAGCAGCACCCCAGAGGCCGGGGATTCACCCCTCCACTTT	CASSTPEAGDSPLHF
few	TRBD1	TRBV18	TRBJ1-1	TGTGCCAGCTCACCAACCGGGACAGCCAGGGCGATTCCTGAAGCTTTCTTT	CASSPTGTARAIPEAFF
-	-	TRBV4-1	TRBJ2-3	TGCGCCAGCAGCCAAGGAAATATCCCTACGCAGTATTTT	CASSQGNIPTQYF
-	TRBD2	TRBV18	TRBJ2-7	TGTGCCAGCTCCCCGACGGGACTAGAAGCCTACGAGCAGTACTTC	CASSPTGLEAYEQYF
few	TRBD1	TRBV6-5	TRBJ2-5	TGTGCCAGCAGTCGGGACAGGGCGGGAGAGACCCAGTACTTC	CASSRDRAGETQYF
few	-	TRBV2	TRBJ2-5	TGTGCCAGCGGGCGCGCGGGGGCCGACCAAGAGACCCAGTACTTC	CASGRAGADQETQYF
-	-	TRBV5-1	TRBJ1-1	TGCGCCAGCAGCGGGGTTGGCGTCGGTCAGAACACTGAAGCTTTCTTT	CASSGVGVGQNTEAFF
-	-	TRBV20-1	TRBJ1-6	TGCAGTGCTCCCGGCCCACAGTCTCTCCACTTT	CSAPGPQSLHF
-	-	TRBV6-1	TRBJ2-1	TGTGCCAGCAGTGAACAGCCGTCCTACAATGAGCAGTTCTTC	CASSEQPSYNEQFF
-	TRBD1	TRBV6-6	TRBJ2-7	TGTGCCAGCAGTTATGAGGCGACAGGGAACGAGCAGTACTTC	CASSYEATGNEQYF
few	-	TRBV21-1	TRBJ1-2	TGTGCCAGCAGCAAGGTAGGGGGTGGCTACACCTTC	CASSKVGGGYTF
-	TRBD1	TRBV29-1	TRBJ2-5	TGCAGCGCCCGGACAGGGGAAGAGACCCAGTACTTC	CSARTGEETQYF
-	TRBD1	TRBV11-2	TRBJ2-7	TGTGCCAGCAGCTTAGAGCCGGGACAGGGACGCTACGAGCAGTACTTC	CASSLEPGQGRYEQYF
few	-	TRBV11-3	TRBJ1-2	TGTGCCAGCAGCTTAGACGGGCGCCCGGACTATGGCTACACCTTC	CASSLDGRPDYGYTF
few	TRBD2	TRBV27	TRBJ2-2	TGTGCCAGCAGTACTCGGACTAGCGGGAGGGTTAACGGGGAGCTGTTTTTT	CASSTRTSGRVNGELFF
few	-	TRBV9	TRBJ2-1	TGTGCCAGCAGCGTCTTGGATCGGACTACCAATGAGCAGTTCTTC	CASSVLDRTTNEQFF
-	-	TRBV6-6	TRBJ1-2	TGTGCCAGCAGTGATTGGGACTACTCCTCCTATGGCTACACCTTC	CASSDWDYSSYGYTF
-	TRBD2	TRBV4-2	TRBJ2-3	TGTGCCAGCAGCCAGGGAGCTAGCGGGGGGGCAGATACGCAGTATTTT	CASSQGASGGADTQYF
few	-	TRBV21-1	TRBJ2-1	TGTGCCAGCAGCAGAAACACAGGGGGCGCTGAGGTAAATGAGCAGTTCTTC	CASSRNTGGAEVNEQFF
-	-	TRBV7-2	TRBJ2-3	TGTGCCAGCGGGGGTACAGATACGCAGTATTTT	CASGGTDTQYF
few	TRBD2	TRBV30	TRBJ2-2	TGTGCCTGGAGGGTAGCGGGAGGGCAGACCGGGGAGCTGTTTTTT	CAWRVAGGQTGELFF
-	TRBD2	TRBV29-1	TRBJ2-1	TGCAGCGTCCCCCCAGCGGGAGGTGGGAATGAGCAGTTCTTC	CSVPPAGGGNEQFF
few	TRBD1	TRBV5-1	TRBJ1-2	TGCGCCAGCAGCTTGGCGACAGGGGCCCCCTTGCCAACCTTC	CASSLATGAPLPTF